This T cell receptor beta chain was recorded in a study of sequential checkpoint blockade in melanoma. Across the whole study: Both treatment sequences were followed by maintenance nivolumab. Matched biopsies came pretreatment and at week 13 for some 21 patients. TCRbeta immunosequencing was performed on DNA from around 96 pretreatment melanoma tumor samples.

Regarding treatment: randomized to nivolumab then ipilimumab (arm A) or the reverse (arm B). From germline, CDR1 is SGDLS and CDR2 YYNGEE. The CDR3 consists of 15 residues. With 0 bases clipped from V and 10 bases from J, the junction kept 6 bases outside the gene matches. Repertoires were generated with immunoSEQ multiplex PCR, while TCRdb's copy carries only in-frame clones and drops some. The data show approximately 6,100 clones, with roughly a fifth seen just once and approximately 12% held by the top ten. The sample in question was tumor tissue (inferred from file names), obtained from a patient given nivolumab and ipilimumab in sequence. V gene TRBV9 combines with J gene TRBJ1-6, with 8 bases that match TRBD1. This clonotype was obtained from a human donor with melanoma. CDR3 sequence reads: CASSVEWTGSSPLHF. CDR3 DNA sequence: TGTGCCAGCAGCGTAGAATGGACAGGGAGCTCACCCCTCCACTTT.